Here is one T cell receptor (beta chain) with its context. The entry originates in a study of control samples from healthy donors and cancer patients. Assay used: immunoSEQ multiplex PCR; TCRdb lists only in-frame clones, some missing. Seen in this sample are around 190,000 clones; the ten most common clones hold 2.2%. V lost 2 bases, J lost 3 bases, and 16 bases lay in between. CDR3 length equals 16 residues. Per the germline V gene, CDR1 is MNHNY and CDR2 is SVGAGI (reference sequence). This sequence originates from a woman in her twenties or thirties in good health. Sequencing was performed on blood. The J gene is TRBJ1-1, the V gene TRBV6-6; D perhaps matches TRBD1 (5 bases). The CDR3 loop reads CASSYPNRPRDTEAFF. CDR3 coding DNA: TGTGCCAGCAGTTACCCTAACAGGCCCCGGGACACTGAAGCTTTCTTT.